Below, 23 T cell receptor beta chains from the same sample are listed, as sequenced in a study of shared clonotypes between healthy human individuals. Method: immunoSEQ multiplex PCR; TCRdb's copy keeps in-frame clones and lacks some. Of millions of clones detected, 95% appear once; the ten largest clones hold 0.13%. The sequenced sample consisted of naive CD4+ T cells sorted from blood. Noted subset: CD45RA+ positively selected. Receptor source: a man aged 18 to 35 in good health.

With regard to this clone: Other DNA sequences in the sample encode the same CDR3. The gene calls are TRBV5-1 and TRBJ2-2; the D is unclear. The germline CDR1 and CDR2 sequences are SGHRS and YFSETQ. V was pared by 0 bases and J by 0 bases, with 3 bases between. The length of the CDR3 is 14 residues. Written as DNA, the CDR3 is TGCGCCAGCAGCTTGGTACCGAACACCGGGGAGCTGTTTTTT. Translation: CASSLVPNTGELFF. Complete variable domain (other parts from reference TRBV5-1 and TRBJ2-2): KAGVTQTPRYLIKTRGQQVTLSCSPISGHRSVSWYQQTPGQGLQFLFEYFSETQRNKGNFPGRFSGRQFSNSRSEMNVSTLELGDSALYLCASSLVPNTGELFFGEGSRLTVL.

The chain couples TRBV9 to TRBJ1-5; no clear D gene. V lost 2 bases, J lost 4 bases, and 10 bases lay in between. Germline V gene lookup returns CDR1 SGDLS and CDR2 YYNGEE. The length of the CDR3 is 14 residues. The CDR3 loop is CASSVPSKNQPQHF. DNA for the CDR3: TGTGCCAGCAGCGTCCCGTCAAAGAATCAGCCCCAGCATTTT.

The chain employs TRBV7-2 and TRBJ2-5; 7 nucleotides match TRBD1. The V and J ends lost 5 bases and 5 bases, in that order; junction bases with no gene match: 8. Per the germline V gene, CDR1 is SGHTA and CDR2 is FQGNSA. This CDR3 has 14 residues. The CDR3 loop is CASSRSPGQETQYF. CDR3 in DNA: TGTGCCAGCAGCCGCTCGCCGGGACAGGAGACCCAGTACTTC. The entire variable domain, with the rest obtained from reference TRBV7-2 and TRBJ2-5, is as follows: GAGVSQSPSNKVTEKGKDVELRCDPISGHTALYWYRQSLGQGLEFLIYFQGNSAPDKSGLPSDRFSAERTGGSVSTLTIQRTQQEDSAVYLCASSRSPGQETQYFGPGTRLLVL.

The chain recombines TRBV28 with TRBJ1-2, with 8 positions matching TRBD1. J gave up 6 bases and V 5 bases, and 17 bases lay outside the gene matches. Germline V gives CDR1 MDHEN, CDR2 SYDVKM. CDR3 length: 17 residues. Here the CDR3 reads CASSTAGQGAYLDGYTF. For the CDR3, the DNA is TGTGCCAGCAGTACTGCGGGGCAGGGGGCGTATCTGGATGGCTACACCTTC.

This clone was picked up one time. The chain has TRBV19 and TRBJ2-2, with TRBD1 identical over 7 bases. V shed 9 bases, J shed 4 bases, and the junction held 8 bases outside the gene matches. Germline V gene sequence: CDR1 LNHDA, CDR2 SQIVND (reference sequence). This CDR3 region has 14 residues. The CDR3 nucleotides read TGTGCCAGCAGGGAAACAGGGGCCACCGGGGAGCTGTTTTTT. This codes for CASRETGATGELFF.

The chain combines TRBV5-4 with TRBJ1-1, with TRBD1 matching 8 bases. The CDR3 contains 15 residues. The ends lost 4 bases at V and 5 bases at J; junction bases unmatched: 10. The germline V gene encodes CDR1 SGHNT and CDR2 YYREEE (reference sequence). This CDR3 reads CASSPPGTGGTEAFF. Written as DNA, the CDR3 is TGTGCCAGCAGCCCCCCCGGGACAGGTGGTACTGAAGCTTTCTTT.

The chain employs TRBV6-1 and TRBJ2-2; maybe TRBD1 (5 bases). Trimming pared 7 bases from V and 0 bases from J, leaving 12 bases between. The CDR3 is 15 residues long. CDR1 and CDR2 (germline): MNHNS, SASEGT. CDR3 protein: CASIRVLTNTGELFF. CDR3 bases: TGTGCCAGCATCAGGGTCCTTACGAACACCGGGGAGCTGTTTTTT.

Here the CDR3 DNA reads TGTGCCATCACGGCCCAGGAGGACTATGGCTACACCTTC. Translation: CAITAQEDYGYTF. The rearrangement joins TRBV10-3 to TRBJ1-2, with D uncertain. The V and J ends lost 7 bases and 3 bases respectively, with 12 bases between them. Germline-derived CDR1 and CDR2 are ENHRY and SYGVKD. The CDR3 has 13 amino acids.

This sequence joins TRBV5-4 and TRBJ2-5; D is possibly TRBD1 or TRBD2 (5 bases each). This CDR3 region has 15 residues. In germline, CDR1 is SGHNT, CDR2 YYREEE (reference sequence). With 1 base removed from V and 2 bases from J, the gap between germline ends came to 12 bases. CDR3 DNA sequence: TGTGCCAGCAGCTTGAACGGGGCCTTACAAGAGACCCAGTACTTC. Amino acid sequence: CASSLNGALQETQYF.

The rearrangement joins TRBV4-1 to TRBJ2-5, with D possibly called TRBD1 or TRBD2 (5 bases each). The CDR3 totals 16 residues. Germline assignment: CDR1 MGHRA and CDR2 YSYEKL. V dropped 3 bases and J dropped 2 bases, with 16 bases sitting between them. The CDR3 here is CASSHGIGTAQETQYF. In nucleotides, the CDR3 is TGCGCCAGCAGCCATGGGATTGGGACGGCTCAAGAGACCCAGTACTTC.

A word on this clone: Within the sample, other DNA sequences also encode this same CDR3. The CDR3 is CASSSLAGTDTQYF. The CDR3, as DNA: TGTGCCAGCAGCTCACTAGCGGGCACAGATACGCAGTATTTT. The rearrangement joins TRBV6-5 to TRBJ2-3; 8 bases map to TRBD2. CDR3 length: 14 amino acids. Germline V gives CDR1 MNHEY, CDR2 SVGAGI. Trimming cost V 6 bases and J 1 base; bases outside gene matches: 3.

The CDR3 sequence is CASSYLGVLTNTEAFF. CDR3 DNA: TGTGCCAGCAGTTACTTGGGGGTTTTGACGAACACTGAAGCTTTCTTT. The chain uses TRBV6-6 and TRBJ1-1, with TRBD1 as a possible D gene (5 bases). Germline CDR1 reads MNHNY; CDR2 reads SVGAGI (reference sequence). This CDR3 region has 16 residues. V was shortened by 1 base and J by 1 base, with 13 bases between the two germline ends.

This sequence joins TRBV29-1 and TRBJ1-1; no clear D. This CDR3 comprises 13 residues. With 3 bases removed from V and 3 bases from J, the gap between germline ends came to 11 bases. CDR1 and CDR2 from the germline V gene are SQVTM and ANQGSEA. The CDR3 here is CSVEINTYTEAFF. In DNA, the CDR3 is TGCAGCGTTGAGATTAATACGTACACTGAAGCTTTCTTT.

This sequence joins TRBV7-9 and TRBJ2-7; possibly TRBD2 for D (5 bases). V was shortened by 5 bases and J by 9 bases, with 20 bases between the two germline ends. Germline lookup yields CDR1 SEHNR and CDR2 FQNEAQ (reference sequence). There are 14 residues in the CDR3. The CDR3 DNA sequence: TGTGCCAGCAGCCCAGACCCGTGGATGGCGGGGCAGTACTTC. This codes for CASSPDPWMAGQYF.

J is TRBJ2-3 and V is TRBV2; the D is unclear. The V gene lost 7 bases and the J gene lost 2 bases, with 10 bases spanning the gap. CDR1 is SNHLY, CDR2 FYNNEI, per germline. This CDR3 is built from 13 residues. CDR3 bases: TGTGCCAGCAATCTGGGAATCACAGATACGCAGTATTTT. Protein product: CASNLGITDTQYF.

The gene calls are TRBV5-6 and TRBJ2-2; D unclear. The CDR3 runs to 15 residues. Germline V gene data show CDR1 as SGHDT and CDR2 as YYEEEE. Deletions cut 7 bases from V and 1 base from J, with 14 bases between. This CDR3 is CASSIRGWNTGELFF. The CDR3 DNA reads TGTGCCAGCTCGATACGAGGTTGGAACACCGGGGAGCTGTTTTTT.

This chain uses TRBV5-1 with TRBJ2-1; the match to TRBD1 covers 11 bases. The germline gives CDR1 SGHRS, CDR2 YFSETQ. The V segment lost 7 bases and the J segment 6 bases; nucleotides outside the gene matches: 3. This CDR3 is 13 amino acids long. This CDR3 reads CASGGTGGNEQFF. The CDR3, as DNA: TGCGCCAGCGGAGGGACAGGGGGCAATGAGCAGTTCTTC.

J is TRBJ2-5 and V is TRBV20-1; D gene ambiguous. V lost 0 bases and J lost 11, with 10 bases in between. The CDR3 has 11 residues. Germline CDR1 and CDR2: DFQATT and SNEGSKA (reference sequence). CDR3 DNA sequence: TGCAGTGCTAGAGAACAGAGTGAGCAGTACTTC. Amino acids: CSAREQSEQYF.

The V and J genes are TRBV21-1 and TRBJ2-3; no check of the table's D call, TRBD2, against the DNA was made. TRBV21-1 is a pseudogene locus. The CDR3 is 15 amino acids. CDR3 DNA: TGTGCCAGCAGCAAGTCCGGGAGGAGCACAGATACGCAGTATTTT. Translation: CASSKSGRSTDTQYF.

With regard to this clone: One end of the junction fails to match germline, which may point to a read error. The genes are TRBV4-1 and TRBJ2-3; D may correspond to TRBD1 or TRBD2 (6 bases each). CDR3 size: 14 residues. Per germline, CDR1 MGHRA and CDR2 YSYEKL. The CDR3 loop reads CASSQDLRPRGPNF. CDR3 coding DNA: TGCGCCAGCAGCCAAGATCTACGGCCTCGGGGGCCGAATTTT.

This clone appeared a single time. This chain joins TRBV9 and TRBJ2-2; 8 nucleotides agree with TRBD2. The ends lost 4 bases at V and 6 bases at J; junction bases unmatched: 11. The CDR3 covers 16 residues. The germline V gene has CDR1 SGDLS and CDR2 YYNGEE. The DNA for the CDR3 is TGTGCCAGCAGCCCAATCTTAGGACTAGCCCCCGGGGAGCTGTTTTTT. It translates to CASSPILGLAPGELFF.

The chain combines TRBV27 with TRBJ2-7, with 9 bases lining up with TRBD2. CDR3 length: 16 amino acids. Germline CDR1 reads MNHEY; CDR2 reads SMNVEV (reference sequence). Unmatched junction bases numbered 12, after V lost 5 bases and J lost 4 bases. The CDR3 sequence: CASSTRSGGFGYEQYF. In DNA, the CDR3 is TGTGCCAGCAGTACCAGGAGCGGGGGGTTCGGGTACGAGCAGTACTTC.

The chain links TRBV4-1 to TRBJ2-5; either TRBD1 or TRBD2 may fit D (6 bases each). Trimming shortened V by 0 bases and J by 9 bases, and 20 bases separated the two germline ends. This CDR3 region has 16 residues. Germline CDR1 is MGHRA and CDR2 is YSYEKL. CDR3 region: CASSQEMDSLRRAQYF. In nucleotides, the CDR3 is TGCGCCAGCAGCCAAGAAATGGACAGCCTGAGGAGGGCCCAGTACTTC.